This passage covers 32 T cell receptor beta chains from one sample sequenced in a study of human T cells and chemical hapten exposure. The time point denotes: healthy volunteer bleed at 2 weeks. Total RNA was isolated from whole blood that had not been fractionated. TCRdb re-called the RACE reads through MiXCR, storing one row per CDR3 protein. Of some 120,000 distinct CDR3 sequences listed, about 9.4% are singletons. Specimen: whole blood. These receptors came from a male donor in good health. Some clones in this sample may be carry-over from other donors' samples.

This clonotype was detected only a few times. This sequence joins TRBV29-1 and TRBJ2-1; D is possibly TRBD1 or TRBD2 (5 bases each). V lost 2 bases and J lost 9, with 11 bases in between. CDR3 length: 12 amino acids. Germline V CDR1 and CDR2: SQVTM, ANQGSEA. CDR3 in amino acids: CSVETGRSEQFF. In DNA form, the CDR3 reads TGCAGCGTTGAAACGGGACGGAGTGAGCAGTTCTTC.

The chain links TRBV18 to TRBJ2-3; 14 bases are a match to TRBD2. V lost 5 bases and J lost 5; bases outside the gene matches: 6. Looked up from germline, CDR1 is KGHSH and CDR2 is LQKENI. The CDR3 has 16 residues. The CDR3 is CASSSRLAGGQDTQYF. The DNA of the CDR3 is TGTGCCAGCTCATCCAGACTAGCGGGAGGGCAAGATACGCAGTATTTT. Drawing the rest from reference TRBV18 and TRBJ2-3, the complete variable domain is NAGVMQNPRHLVRRRGQEARLRCSPMKGHSHVYWYRQLPEEGLKFMVYLQKENIIDESGMPKERFSAEFPKEGPSILRIQQVVRGDSAAYFCASSSRLAGGQDTQYFGPGTRLTVL.

This clonotype has a handful of counts. This chain connects TRBV7-2 to TRBJ2-3; no clear D. The CDR3 contains 12 residues. V lost 5 bases and J lost 6, with 9 bases in between. CDR1 is SGHTA and CDR2 is FQGNSA in the germline V gene. The CDR3 nucleotides are TGTGCCAGCAGCAGTTATGGGGATACGCAGTATTTT. This codes for CASSSYGDTQYF.

The genes are TRBV19 and TRBJ2-5; 7 positions match TRBD2. The CDR3 runs 15 residues. J lost 0 bases, V lost 5 bases, and 6 bases had no gene match. Germline values: CDR1 LNHDA, CDR2 SQIVND (reference sequence). The CDR3 DNA sequence: TGTGCCAGTAGTCCGTTTCGGGGGGACCAAGAGACCCAGTACTTC. Amino acid sequence: CASSPFRGDQETQYF.

The chain uses TRBV5-7 and TRBJ2-3; D is ambiguous. TRBV5-7 carries the ORF label, with uncertain function. CDR3 length equals 14 residues. With 2 bases removed from V and 0 bases from J, the gap between germline ends came to 7 bases. The CDR3 is CASSFPTSTDTQYF. The CDR3 DNA reads as TGTGCCAGCAGCTTTCCTACTAGCACAGATACGCAGTATTTT.

This clonotype was observed many times. The chain carries TRBV27 and TRBJ2-6, with 7 bases aligning to TRBD1. This CDR3 is 15 amino acids long. Per germline, CDR1 MNHEY and CDR2 SMNVEV (reference sequence). With 6 bases clipped from V and 1 base from J, the junction kept 3 bases outside the gene matches. CDR3 bases: TGTGCCAGCAGCACGGACAGGTCTGGGGCCAACGTCCTGACTTTC. Protein sequence: CASSTDRSGANVLTF.

A few counts support this clonotype. The rearrangement links TRBV20-1 to TRBJ2-7; D not certain. CDR3 size: 12 residues. The V end was cut by 6 bases, the J end by 4 bases, with 13 bases between. In germline, CDR1 is DFQATT, CDR2 SNEGSKA (reference sequence). CDR3 in DNA: TGCAGTGCGCGAAGAGGCGAGTACGAGCAGTACTTC. This encodes CSARRGEYEQYF.

This clonotype was seen repeatedly, ten times or more. The chain has TRBV27 and TRBJ1-1, with D perhaps matching TRBD1 (6 bases). V lost 6 bases, J lost 5 bases, and 16 bases lay in between. Germline values: CDR1 MNHEY, CDR2 SMNVEV (reference sequence). The CDR3 spans 14 residues. The chain's CDR3 is CASSNGGVGTEAFF. CDR3 DNA sequence: TGTGCCAGCAGCAATGGGGGCGTGGGGACTGAAGCTTTCTTT.

V and J are TRBV7-8 and TRBJ2-2; 10 bases agree with TRBD2. The CDR3 sequence is 17 residues long. V shed 1 base and J 7 bases; nucleotides not matched to a gene: 9. Per germline, CDR1 SGHVS and CDR2 FQNEAQ. CDR3 in amino acids: CASSLDILAGVLGELFF. Written as DNA, the CDR3 is TGTGCCAGCAGCTTAGATATCCTAGCGGGAGTCCTCGGGGAGCTGTTTTTT. The full variable domain, completed using reference TRBV7-8 and TRBJ2-2, is GAGVSQSPRYKVAKRGQDVALRCDPISGHVSLFWYQQALGQGPEFLTYFQNEAQLDKSGLPSDRFFAERPEGSVSTLKIQRTQQEDSAVYLCASSLDILAGVLGELFFGEGSRLTVL.

This clonotype was observed many times. The chain couples TRBV29-1 to TRBJ2-3; 14 nucleotides agree with TRBD2. This CDR3 has 14 amino acids. The ends lost 7 bases at V and 6 bases at J; junction bases unmatched: 6. Germline CDR1 is SQVTM and CDR2 is ANQGSEA. CDR3 sequence: CSGGLAGVGDTQYF. The CDR3 coding sequence is TGCAGCGGGGGACTAGCGGGAGTAGGGGATACGCAGTATTTT.

This clonotype was found many times. CDR3 amino acids: CSARGTAGLEYEQYF. The CDR3 coding sequence is TGCAGTGCTAGAGGGACAGCGGGACTAGAATACGAGCAGTACTTC. J is TRBJ2-7 and V is TRBV20-1, with 8 positions matching TRBD2. Trimming cost V 1 base and J 4 bases; bases outside gene matches: 9. Germline assignment: CDR1 DFQATT and CDR2 SNEGSKA (reference sequence). This CDR3 region has 15 residues.

Ten or more counts support this clonotype. The chain carries TRBV27 and TRBJ2-1, with 8 bases lining up with TRBD1. This CDR3 is 12 amino acids long. V was clipped by 5 bases and J by 12 bases; unmatched bases: 6. The germline gives CDR1 MNHEY, CDR2 SMNVEV (reference sequence). CDR3 residues: CASSLRDRRQFF. The CDR3 DNA is TGTGCCAGCAGTCTTCGGGACAGGCGGCAGTTCTTC.

The chain carries TRBV19 and TRBJ2-2, with 7 bases that match TRBD1. The germline V gene has CDR1 LNHDA and CDR2 SQIVND (reference sequence). V shed 9 bases, J shed 2 bases, and the junction held 6 bases outside the gene matches. This CDR3 has 14 residues. This CDR3 reads CASRDRSNTGELFF. The CDR3 DNA follows: TGTGCCAGCAGGGACAGATCAAACACCGGGGAGCTGTTTTTT.

This clonotype was observed many times. V and J are TRBV4-3 and TRBJ2-3; D ambiguous. V was cut by 2 bases and J by 0 bases, with 15 bases left in between. From germline, CDR1 is LGHNA and CDR2 YSLEER. The CDR3 is made up of 17 amino acids. CDR3 sequence (DNA): TGCGCCAGCAGCCAAACCCCCACATTATCTAGCACAGATACGCAGTATTTT. As protein: CASSQTPTLSSTDTQYF.

This clonotype was picked up many times. The chain uses TRBV29-1 and TRBJ2-3; D possibly matches TRBD1 or TRBD2 (5 bases each). Trimming shortened V by 6 bases and J by 0 bases, and 16 bases separated the two germline ends. CDR1 is SQVTM, CDR2 ANQGSEA, per germline. The CDR3 runs 15 residues. The CDR3 loop is CSVSTTGGSTDTQYF. For the CDR3, the DNA is TGCAGCGTATCAACTACAGGAGGTAGCACAGATACGCAGTATTTT.

This clonotype was detected only a few times. The CDR3 region is CASSPGQGRQETQYF. The CDR3 DNA reads as TGTGCCAGCAGCCCGGGACAGGGACGGCAAGAGACCCAGTACTTC. This sequence joins TRBV3-1 and TRBJ2-5; the match to TRBD1 covers 9 bases. The CDR3 is made up of 15 amino acids. J was trimmed by 2 bases and V by 4 bases; bases with no gene match: 5. Germline-derived CDR1 and CDR2 are LGHDT and YNNKEL (reference sequence).

This clonotype was picked up a small number of times. The chain has TRBV12-5 and TRBJ1-1, with TRBD1 identical over 7 bases. Germline lookup yields CDR1 LGHNT and CDR2 FRNRAP. The length of the CDR3 is 14 residues. The V and J ends lost 4 bases and 3 bases, in that order; junction bases with no gene match: 5. CDR3 loop: CASGSGGRDTEAFF. CDR3 coding DNA: TGTGCTAGTGGTTCAGGGGGGAGGGACACTGAAGCTTTCTTT.

This chain joins TRBV7-2 and TRBJ1-2; D gene unclear. Trimming pared 6 bases from V and 6 bases from J, leaving 20 bases between. This CDR3 is 15 amino acids long. CDR1 and CDR2 (germline): SGHTA, FQGNSA. The CDR3 spells CASSPVAGRRDGYTF. The CDR3 DNA reads TGTGCCAGCAGTCCAGTGGCAGGACGGCGAGATGGCTACACCTTC.

The chain joins TRBV10-3 to TRBJ2-5, with TRBD2 identical over 7 bases. The germline V gene encodes CDR1 ENHRY and CDR2 SYGVKD. The CDR3 is 13 residues long. V lost 4 bases, J lost 4 bases, and 3 bases stayed unmatched. CDR3: CAISVTGGETQYF. The CDR3 coding sequence is TGTGCCATCAGTGTAACGGGAGGAGAGACCCAGTACTTC.

V gene TRBV6-5 combines with J gene TRBJ1-1; no definite D call. V was clipped by 4 bases and J by 0 bases, with 9 bases between them. This CDR3 is built from 14 residues. Germline V lookup: CDR1 MNHEY, CDR2 SVGAGI. Here the CDR3 reads CASSFGGVNTEAFF. CDR3 nucleotide sequence: TGTGCCAGCAGTTTTGGAGGAGTGAACACTGAAGCTTTCTTT.

The V call is TRBV6-2 or TRBV6-3, the J call TRBJ2-2; possible D gene TRBD2, 6 bases. The V gene's germline CDR1 is MNHEY and CDR2 SVGEGT. The CDR3 runs to 17 residues. Trimming removed 5 bases from V and 0 bases from J, with 16 bases in between. DNA of the CDR3: TGTGCCAGCAGTGACACGACCGGGAGTTCGAACACCGGGGAGCTGTTTTTT. It codes for CASSDTTGSSNTGELFF.

The rearrangement links TRBV7-9 to TRBJ2-3; 8 bases are shared with TRBD1. The CDR3 has 16 amino acids. After removal of 6 bases from V and 3 bases from J, the junction contained 11 bases not matched to a gene. Germline V gives CDR1 SEHNR, CDR2 FQNEAQ (reference sequence). In DNA, the CDR3 is TGTGCCAGCAGTCCAGGAGACAGGGGATTTACAGATACGCAGTATTTT. It is translated as CASSPGDRGFTDTQYF.

In this sample, this clonotype turned up many times. This chain links TRBV12-3 or TRBV12-4 with TRBJ1-3; D remains ambiguous. This CDR3 comprises 16 residues. V lost 2 bases and J lost 0, with 11 bases in between. This CDR3 reads CASSLRTANSGNTIYF. In DNA, the CDR3 is TGTGCCAGCAGTTTAAGAACAGCCAACTCTGGAAACACCATATATTTT.

This clonotype was picked up a small number of times. The J gene is TRBJ1-1, the V gene TRBV4-1; D unresolved. This CDR3 has 15 amino acids. CDR1 is MGHRA and CDR2 is YSYEKL in the germline V gene. V lost 0 bases to trimming and J lost 8 bases, with 16 bases between them. The CDR3 here is CASSQEGGLPTEAFF. In DNA, the CDR3 is TGCGCCAGCAGCCAAGAGGGAGGACTGCCGACAGAAGCTTTCTTT.

The chain has TRBV12-3 or TRBV12-4 and TRBJ2-1; no definite D call. The CDR3 is 15 amino acids. V lost 6 bases and J lost 0, with 12 bases in between. The CDR3 sequence is CASSSAVSSYNEQFF. In DNA form, the CDR3 reads TGTGCCAGCAGCTCCGCGGTTAGCTCCTACAATGAGCAGTTCTTC.

This clonotype occurred many times. The rearrangement joins TRBV6-5 to TRBJ2-5, with D possibly being TRBD1 (5 bases). The CDR3 spans 15 residues. In germline, CDR1 is MNHEY, CDR2 SVGAGI. V lost 8 bases, J lost 2 bases, and 18 bases lay in between. This CDR3 is CASGETASIQETQYF. The CDR3 DNA follows: TGTGCCAGCGGTGAGACAGCCTCAATACAAGAGACCCAGTACTTC.

The chain uses TRBV2 and TRBJ2-2; TRBD2 agrees at 7 bases. This CDR3 comprises 14 residues. CDR1 and CDR2 from the germline V gene are SNHLY and FYNNEI. Trimming cost V 7 bases and J 7 bases; bases outside gene matches: 9. CDR3 loop: CASIETGLGGELFF. The CDR3 DNA reads TGTGCCAGCATTGAGACTGGACTAGGCGGGGAGCTGTTTTTT.

This clonotype was recorded at least ten times. The V and J genes are TRBV28 and TRBJ2-5; TRBD2 agrees at 8 bases. CDR1 is MDHEN and CDR2 is SYDVKM in the germline V gene. V lost 4 bases to trimming and J lost 4 bases; unmatched junction nucleotides: 8. The CDR3 loop spans 15 amino acids. CDR3 in amino acids: CASSSTSAATETQYF. DNA of the CDR3: TGTGCCAGCAGTTCGACTAGCGCGGCCACAGAGACCCAGTACTTC.

This clonotype showed up just a few times. The V call is TRBV4-1, the J call TRBJ1-2; D gene uncertain. The germline CDR1 and CDR2 sequences are MGHRA and YSYEKL. The V and J ends lost 0 bases and 2 bases respectively, with 10 bases between them. The CDR3 has 15 residues. CDR3 residues: CASSQEYVGNYGYTF. CDR3 in DNA: TGCGCCAGCAGCCAAGAATACGTGGGAAACTATGGCTACACCTTC.

CDR3 region: CASSLPGLEAYEQYF. The CDR3 nucleotides read TGTGCCAGCAGCCTCCCCGGACTAGAGGCCTACGAGCAGTACTTC. The V gene is TRBV7-9, the J gene TRBJ2-7; 7 bases fit TRBD2. The germline V gene has CDR1 SEHNR and CDR2 FQNEAQ (reference sequence). The CDR3 runs to 15 residues. The junction had 9 bases not matched to a gene; V was cut back by 5 bases and J by 2 bases.

This chain's CDR3 is CASSQTSGGPGGELFF. In DNA form, the CDR3 reads TGTGCCAGCAGCCAAACTAGCGGGGGACCTGGCGGGGAGCTGTTTTTT. This chain links TRBV3-1 with TRBJ2-2, with 11 nucleotides matching TRBD2. From germline, CDR1 is LGHDT and CDR2 YNNKEL (reference sequence). V lost 2 bases and J lost 7; bases outside the gene matches: 6. The CDR3 is made up of 16 amino acids.

This chain uses TRBV9 with TRBJ1-1; 7 positions match TRBD1. The ends lost 3 bases at V and 4 bases at J; junction bases unmatched: 15. Germline assignment: CDR1 SGDLS and CDR2 YYNGEE. The CDR3 covers 17 residues. CDR3 sequence: CASSAEHLQGFGTEAFF. The CDR3, as DNA: TGTGCCAGCAGCGCAGAACATTTACAGGGGTTCGGCACTGAAGCTTTCTTT.